This entry features one TCR beta chain sequence. The antigen is not known. PCR was performed using 60 Vbeta and 13 Jbeta primers. Data came from immunoSEQ multiplex PCR; TCRdb stores just in-frame clones and leaves some out. Of 150,000 or so clones listed, approximately 80% are singletons. V was cut by 1 base and J by 1 base, with 12 bases left in between. The CDR3 has 16 amino acids. The sample is drawn from a study of cytomegalovirus exposure and HLA in healthy donors. Study-wide findings and caveats: The Asian-associated ancestry cluster reportedly had fewer N-insertions than the roughly 670-donor mean in a later analysis. Most subjects' HLA-A and HLA-B alleles were reportedly predicted from TCR beta sequences. Confirmation in vitro established that three CMV-associated chains were specific for CMV antigens. Sequence variants that were highly shared formed a cluster that was likely a sequencing artifact.

V gene TRBV5-3 combines with J gene TRBJ2-1; a possible D gene is TRBD1 (6 bases). TRBV5-3 is marked as an open reading frame, function uncertain. The receptor comes from a woman aged 40 to 49 in good health and CMV-seropositive. Sequenced input: PBMCs. CDR3 nucleotides: TGTGCCAGAAGCTTGAGTGCAGGGGCGTCCTACAATGAGCAGTTCTTC. This codes for CARSLSAGASYNEQFF.